What follows describes a single T cell receptor (beta chain). Its antigen remains unidentified. No base-level quality is on record; no much larger clone is a single base apart. Enrolling through a virtual design, the prospective study's participants ranged in age from roughly 18 to 90 years and lived across 20 to 25 United States geographic areas. In the prospective study, cohorts were assigned on the basis of participant-reported clinical history obtained from a screening survey and a study questionnaire. In the prospective study, mobile phlebotomists collected whole blood, serum and a nasopharyngeal or oropharyngeal swab from each participant. Prospective study participants could optionally give additional blood draws and questionnaires over an approximately 2-month period. Before DNA extraction, blood samples from the prospective study were shipped at room temperature or frozen. A distance of 9 bases separates the germline ends of V and J, which lose 7 bases and 1 base respectively. CDR1 KGHDR and CDR2 SFDVKD were looked up in the germline V gene. Spanning cysteine to phenylalanine, the CDR3 consists of 13 amino acids. Just the 39-base CDR3 DNA is kept, in frame starting at base 1.

TCRbeta CDR3 regions were amplified from genomic DNA by means of the immunoSEQ Assay, a bias-controlled multiplex PCR. From the authors' description of their analysis: The number of nucleated cells in each sample was estimated from the amplification of reference gene primers within the assay. To quantify the absolute abundance of each unique TCRbeta CDR3 rearrangement, sequence reads were collapsed and filtered. For each sample, productive Simpson clonality was calculated as the square root of Simpson's diversity index across productive rearrangements. As stored in TCRdb, this immuneACCESS dataset retains in-frame rearrangements with V and J assigned. A fraction of the clones does not appear; measured against another copy, unresolved V genes explain less than half of the discrepancy, and the remainder lacks a known reason. That table is the source of V, J and clone size, and D and trimming were worked out from the DNA. This sample is represented by some 200,000 clones; roughly 85% of them were singletons. The ten largest make up less than 4.5% of the sample.

The data belong to a study of blood T cell repertoires in COVID-19 (dated by TCRdb to 2018 to 2021). Concerning the study at large: Samples covering the acute and convalescent phases of COVID-19 were provided by collaborators in the United States, Italy and Spain. The prospective study material was composed of cDNA or gDNA derived from T cells, B-cell-depleted T cells, or PBMCs. Subjects who had been exposed to COVID-19, were actively infected with it, or had recovered from it provided the deeply sampled blood TCRbeta repertoires that made up the dataset. The repertoires were released in a freely available public database meant as a resource for research on the immune response to SARS-CoV-2. Samples came from the ongoing ImmuneRACE study (first 160 participants) plus 1,254 subjects from 6 global collaborators. The sample metadata nearly always contained a de-identified subject ID, COVID-19 status, age in years and sex. Where available, HLA class I and class II types were taken from metadata supplied by the sample provider and were not determined by assay-based typing.

Broader findings and caveats from the paper: The quantity of clinical and demographic metadata differed by source and by participant and was supplied without curation.

Sequencing used PBMCs or T cells enriched from blood (not recorded which). This clonotype originated in a woman aged 40 to 49 with acute COVID-19. Rearrangement joined TRBV24-1 to TRBJ1-1; matching of 5 bases hints at TRBD1 as the D gene. CDR3 region: CATRSDRNTEAFF. The bases read TGTGCCACCAGGTCAGACAGGAACACTGAAGCTTTCTTT.